The source of this TCR beta chain is a study of cytotoxic CD8 clonotypes in ibrutinib-treated CLL. Study findings and constraints: The study found public clonotypes uncommon, contracting or stable on treatment.

The method was immunoSEQ multiplex PCR; TCRdb's version includes in-frame clones alone and lacks a portion of them. The table lists more than 110,000 clones, 76% of them singletons. Germline loops: CDR1 MDHEN, CDR2 SYDVKM. Trimming left V 7 bases short and J 2 bases short, with 14 bases between. The CDR3 sequence is 14 residues long. Of note for this clone: Its specificity is not known.

The clonotype was recovered from a human donor with chronic lymphocytic leukemia. The J gene is TRBJ1-2, the V gene TRBV28; D is possibly TRBD1 (5 bases). Sequenced material: PBMCs, taken after 24 months of ibrutinib treatment. The CDR3 protein is CASTPGGENYGYTF. In DNA form, the CDR3 reads TGTGCCAGCACCCCGGGGGGGGAGAACTATGGCTACACCTTC.